This T cell receptor (beta chain) was identified in a study of blood T cell repertoires in COVID-19. In the study overall: Collection of acute and convalescent COVID-19 samples took place in the United States, Italy and Spain.

Authors' analysis steps: Cell counts per sample came from amplifying reference gene primers. Some clones are missing from TCRdb's copy, which holds only in-frame ones; the method was immunoSEQ multiplex PCR. V and J calls and clone size are as listed in that table; D and trimming were resolved from the DNA. The sample lists over 200,000 clones, under 90% occurring once. V lost 1 base to trimming and J lost 14 bases, with 12 bases between them. This CDR3 comprises 13 residues. Material: peripheral blood. V is TRBV12-3 or TRBV12-4 and J is TRBJ2-6; D gene uncertain. This receptor was obtained from a woman aged 40 to 49 with active or convalescent COVID-19. DNA for the CDR3: TGTGCCAGCAGTTTAGGTGCCTCCCCTATCCTGACTTTC. This codes for CASSLGASPILTF.